One sample yielded the 25 T cell receptor beta chains listed below, sequenced in a study of tumor-infiltrating lymphocytes in primary liver carcinoma. TCR beta cDNA was reverse-transcribed from roughly 0.45 ug of total RNA. The reaction used a constant-region primer and ProtoScript II reverse transcriptase. Investigators got TCR beta libraries out of three nested multiplex PCR rounds, done with slightly modified ARM-PCR. A C-beta reverse primer and TRBV1-TRBV30 forward primers served in each of the first two PCR rounds, at 9 to 10 cycles apiece. TCRdb fed the multiplex PCR reads into MiXCR, producing one record per CDR3 protein. The repertoire holds approximately 99,000 distinct CDR3 sequences, with about three quarters as singletons. Unsorted bulk tissue, about 20-32 mg of it, served as the source for co-extraction of RNA and DNA. Sequenced material: liver tumor tissue from sampling region 5. Subset: tumor region T5, tumor centre. These TCRs come from an older woman with primary liver carcinoma and hepatitis B virus infection.

The DNA for the CDR3 is TGTGCCAGCAGTTTACGATTGACTGAAGCTTTCTTT. Its translation is CASSLRLTEAFF. The rearrangement joins TRBV28 to TRBJ1-1; D is unresolved. Trimming left V 2 bases short and J 5 bases short, with 6 bases between. The CDR3 is made up of 12 amino acids. The germline V gene encodes CDR1 MDHEN and CDR2 SYDVKM.

As concerns this clonotype: The junction departs from germline at one end; a sequencing error may be responsible. The gene calls are TRBV5-4 and TRBJ2-1; 8 nucleotides agree with TRBD2. The CDR3 runs 15 residues. CDR1 SGHNT and CDR2 YYREEE come from the germline V gene (reference sequence). The CDR3 region is CVSSPPGGTGNEQFF. Written as DNA, the CDR3 is TGTGTCAGCAGCCCCCCGGGGGGGACGGGCAATGAGCAGTTCTTC.

This clonotype has ten or more counts. The chain couples TRBV10-2 to TRBJ1-1; D uncertain. V lost 4 bases to trimming and J lost 6 bases, with 15 bases between them. This CDR3 is 14 amino acids long. From germline, CDR1 is WSHSY and CDR2 SAAADI. As DNA, the CDR3 is TGCGCCAGCAGTGCAAAAGTATTTGCCTCTGAAGCTTTCTTT. Translated, it gives CASSAKVFASEAFF.

To note about this clonotype: The CDR3 carries no conserved terminal phenylalanine or tryptophan, so it likely arises from a read error. The CDR3 here is CSVEALGRTKNIQYV. CDR3 DNA sequence: TGCAGCGTTGAAGCTCTTGGGAGGACTAAAAACATTCAGTACGTC. This chain links TRBV29-1 with TRBJ2-4, with D possibly matching TRBD2 (6 bases). The CDR3 runs 15 residues. V was pared by 1 base and J by 4 bases, with 14 bases between. CDR1 and CDR2 (germline): SQVTM, ANQGSEA.

The rearrangement links TRBV5-1 to TRBJ2-3; 9 bases align to TRBD2. Germline CDR1 and CDR2: SGHRS and YFSETQ. The CDR3 has 17 amino acids. The ends lost 2 bases at V and 6 bases at J; junction bases unmatched: 13. As DNA, the CDR3 is TGCGCCAGCAGCTTCCGATCCTTAGCGGGAGCCGGGGATACGCAGTATTTT. Translated: CASSFRSLAGAGDTQYF.

This clonotype was found many times. The genes are TRBV12-3 or TRBV12-4 and TRBJ1-5; TRBD1 is a possible D gene (5 bases). The CDR3 runs 17 residues. The V end was cut by 1 base, the J end by 4 bases, with 17 bases between. CDR3 protein: CASSLGDPGLINQPQHF. CDR3 DNA sequence: TGTGCCAGCAGTTTAGGGGACCCGGGACTTATTAATCAGCCCCAGCATTTT.

With regard to this clonotype: The junction departs from the called germline gene at one end, perhaps through a read error. The V gene is TRBV5-6, the J gene TRBJ1-1, with D possibly matching TRBD1 (6 bases). The germline gives CDR1 SGHDT, CDR2 YYEEEE. The CDR3 runs 15 residues. The CDR3 nucleotides are TGTGTCAGCAGCTCCTTAGAACAGGGATGCACTGAAGCTTTCTTT. Translation gives CVSSSLEQGCTEAFF.

The chain employs TRBV29-1 and TRBJ2-1; D gene ambiguous. Germline V CDR1 and CDR2: SQVTM, ANQGSEA. The CDR3 has 15 amino acids. V was clipped by 3 bases and J by 3 bases, with 15 bases between them. The CDR3 nucleotides read TGCAGCGTTGATCCCGAGAGTAGGATCTACAATGAGCAGTTCTTC. Protein: CSVDPESRIYNEQFF.

This clonotype came up many times. The CDR3 protein is CASSQTAIRNSPLHF. As DNA, the CDR3 is TGTGCCAGCAGCCAAACAGCGATTAGAAATTCACCCCTCCACTTT. The J gene is TRBJ1-6, the V gene TRBV4-2, with unresolved D. The CDR3 covers 15 residues. V was shortened by 2 bases and J by 7 bases, with 12 bases between the two germline ends. Germline-derived CDR1 and CDR2 are LGHNA and YNFKEQ.

To note about this clonotype: As the CDR3 is not closed by the conserved phenylalanine or tryptophan, this likely results from a read error. V usage is TRBV10-3 and J usage is TRBJ2-1; D might be TRBD2 (6 bases). Deletions cut 11 bases from V and 3 bases from J, with 8 bases between. The CDR3 covers 11 residues. Germline loops: CDR1 ENHRY, CDR2 SYGVKD. CDR3 sequence reads: CARGGYNEQFL. DNA of the CDR3: TGTGCCCGGGGAGGCTACAATGAGCAGTTCTTA.

On this clonotype itself: The germline gene is not matched at one end of the junction; a read error may be the cause. The J gene is TRBJ2-3, the V gene TRBV30; tentative D call: TRBD2 (6 bases). The V gene's germline CDR1 is GTSNPN and CDR2 SVGIG (reference sequence). This CDR3 comprises 15 residues. The CDR3 DNA reads as TGTGCCTGGAGCTTCGGGGGATTCTCCACAGATACGCACTATTTT. Translating it yields CAWSFGGFSTDTHYF. The full variable domain, rest sourced from reference TRBV30 and TRBJ2-3, is SQTIHQWPATLVQPVGSPLSLECTVEGTSNPNLYWYRQAAGRGLQLLFYSVGIGQISSEVPQNLSASRPQDRQFILSSKKLLLSDSGFYLCAWSFGGFSTDTHYFGPGTRLTVL.

The V and J genes are TRBV27 and TRBJ2-5, with 14 bases lining up with TRBD2. Germline V gene sequence: CDR1 MNHEY, CDR2 SMNVEV (reference sequence). V dropped 5 bases and J dropped 5; count of bases not matched to a gene: 4. The CDR3 is 15 residues long. CDR3 coding DNA: TGTGCCAGCAGTCGACGACTAGCGGGAGGGGAGACCCAGTACTTC. This translates into CASSRRLAGGETQYF.

Only a few counts were recorded for this clonotype. The genes are TRBV19 and TRBJ2-2, with 7 nucleotides matching TRBD2. The CDR3 extends over 15 amino acids. Per the germline V gene, CDR1 is LNHDA and CDR2 is SQIVND (reference sequence). Trimming removed 4 bases from V and 4 bases from J; junction bases left unmatched: 6. The DNA of the CDR3 is TGTGCCAGTAGTACCCGGACTAGGGGCACCGGGGAGCTGTTTTTT. Protein product: CASSTRTRGTGELFF.

Concerning this clonotype itself: The junction and the germline gene differ at one end; a read error may be behind it. The gene calls are TRBV7-8 and TRBJ1-1; D uncertain. The CDR3 loop spans 14 amino acids. From germline, CDR1 is SGHVS and CDR2 FQNEAQ. CDR3 region: CASSLVLGNTEASF. The CDR3, as DNA: TGTGCCAGCAGCTTAGTTTTGGGGAATACTGAAGCTTCCTTT.

This clonotype was seen more than once but under ten times. This may be a read error: a much more frequent sequence differs by one nucleotide. The CDR3 end shows no conserved phenylalanine or tryptophan, and so a read error is likely. This chain links TRBV12-3 or TRBV12-4 with TRBJ2-4, with D hard to call. The CDR3 contains 13 residues. The germline V and J ends were trimmed by 5 bases and 7 bases, with 12 bases remaining between them. The CDR3 region has the DNA TGTGCCAGCAGTCAAAATAGGTGGAACATTCAGTACATC. Translation: CASSQNRWNIQYI.

As regards this clonotype: At one end the junction does not follow the germline gene, possibly because of a read error. The chain couples TRBV5-1 to TRBJ1-6; D gene ambiguous. Germline V CDR1 and CDR2: SGHRS, YFSETQ. CDR3 length: 13 residues. CDR3 sequence reads: CATSLSDNSPLHF. CDR3 sequence (DNA): TGCGCCACCAGCTTGTCAGACAATTCACCCCTCCACTTT. Using reference TRBV5-1 and TRBJ1-6 for the parts outside the CDR3, the full variable domain is KAGVTQTPRYLIKTRGQQVTLSCSPISGHRSVSWYQQTPGQGLQFLFEYFSETQRNKGNFPGRFSGRQFSNSRSEMNVSTLELGDSALYLCATSLSDNSPLHFGNGTRLTVT.

On this clonotype itself: An end of the junction does not agree with germline; a read error may underlie this. This chain connects TRBV5-1 to TRBJ1-6; D unclear. Germline V gene data show CDR1 as SGHRS and CDR2 as YFSETQ. CDR3 length: 16 amino acids. CDR3 DNA sequence: TGCGCCAGCAGCTTGGGGACTCCCAAGTCAGGTTCACCCCTCCAGTTT. Translating it yields CASSLGTPKSGSPLQF.

This clonotype was seen only a few times. A much larger clone differs by one base, so this may be a read error. The chain joins TRBV5-1 to TRBJ1-1; possible D gene TRBD1, 6 bases. CDR3 size: 15 residues. The germline gives CDR1 SGHRS, CDR2 YFSETQ. CDR3 nucleotide sequence: TGCGCCAGCAGCTGGAGGGGGGGTTCGAACACTGAAACTTTCTTT. Encoded protein: CASSWRGGSNTETFF.

J is TRBJ1-4 and V is TRBV7-8; D is ambiguous. This CDR3 is built from 15 residues. Trimming removed 4 bases from V and 0 bases from J, with 9 bases in between. Germline V gene lookup returns CDR1 SGHVS and CDR2 FQNEAQ. DNA of the CDR3: TGTGCCAGCAGCTCGATCCCTGCAACTAATGAAAAACTGTTTTTT. This codes for CASSSIPATNEKLFF.

CDR3 in DNA: TGTGTTGGTGGGCGGGACAGGGCGTACGAGCAGTACTTC. This gives the protein CVGGRDRAYEQYF. The chain couples TRBV12-5 to TRBJ2-7, with 9 bases identical to TRBD1. The germline gives CDR1 LGHNT, CDR2 FRNRAP. CDR3 length: 13 residues.

Notes on this clonotype: The germline gene is not matched at one end of the junction; a read error may be the cause. The V call is TRBV28, the J call TRBJ2-1; D may be TRBD1 (5 bases). CDR3 length: 12 residues. In germline, CDR1 is MDHEN, CDR2 SYDVKM. CDR3 sequence reads: CTSSLTALRQFF. The DNA for the CDR3 is TGTACCAGCAGCTTGACAGCCCTGAGGCAGTTCTTC.

As regards this clonotype: One junction end does not reproduce the germline sequence, and a read error may be involved. The chain combines TRBV6-1 with TRBJ1-1; 9 positions match TRBD1. CDR1 and CDR2 (germline): MNHNS, SASEGT. This CDR3 comprises 15 residues. In DNA form, the CDR3 reads TGTGCCAGCAGTACGGACAGGGGCCAGAACACTGAAGCTTCCTTT. Encoded protein: CASSTDRGQNTEASF.

The rearrangement uses TRBV28 and TRBJ1-6; D is unclear. Germline values: CDR1 MDHEN, CDR2 SYDVKM. Trimming left V 2 bases short and J 9 bases short, with 11 bases between. The CDR3 length is 14 residues. This CDR3 reads CASSLSSIGSPLHF. The CDR3 nucleotides are TGTGCCAGCAGTTTAAGCTCGATCGGTTCACCCCTCCACTTT.

Remarks on this clonotype: A much larger clone is a single base away; this may be a read error. The genes are TRBV7-9 and TRBJ1-3; TRBD1 matches at 8 bases. The CDR3 consists of 18 residues. Germline CDR1 and CDR2: SEHNR and FQNEAQ (reference sequence). CDR3 in amino acids: CASSNLFGTGDSGNTVYF. The CDR3 DNA follows: TGTGCCAGCAGCAACCTTTTCGGGACAGGTGACTCTGGAAACACCGTATATTTT.

This clonotype was recorded at least ten times. The rearrangement links TRBV6-1 to TRBJ1-2; D is uncertain. Trimming removed 5 bases from V and 8 bases from J, with 9 bases in between. The length of the CDR3 is 11 residues. CDR1 and CDR2 (germline): MNHNS, SASEGT. CDR3 loop: CASSPVGGYTF. The DNA for the CDR3 is TGTGCCAGCAGTCCCGTTGGCGGCTACACCTTC.